This T cell receptor (beta chain) was observed in a study of metastatic and nonmetastatic thyroid tumors (dated by TCRdb to about 2020). About the full investigation: Repertoires were compared across peripheral blood and tumor or nodule tissue samples from malignant and benign thyroid patients.

No treatment had been received by any patient before thyroid surgery. Using T-cell receptor beta sequencing, the researchers looked back retrospectively at clinical samples from patients, gathered between about 2012 and 2018. The library relied on PCR. TCRdb shows the sequencer as Illumina HiSeq 4000. High-throughput sequencing was used to profile the TCR beta-chain CDR3 region of each patient. The authors' pipeline ran thus. Drawing on CDR3 differences between clinicopathological groups, the researchers built a classifier meant to tell apart patients with distant-metastatic papillary thyroid cancer. The Shannon index was used to measure repertoire diversity, and the Morisita-Horn index was used to measure how similar tumor and blood repertoires were. TCRdb cleaned the public reads at Q25 with fastp, built clones with MiXCR and kept in-frame beta chains. TCRdb, not the authors, supplied the V and J calls. The sample yields roughly 18,000 clones; 28% were counted once. The top ten clones comprise roughly 10% of the sample.

At the junction V is shortened by 5 bases and J by 7 bases, with 18 bases in between. From its cysteine to its phenylalanine, the CDR3 spans 16 amino acids. Only the CDR3 part of the read is kept: 48 bases, read in frame from the first base. The CDR1 and CDR2 encoded by the germline V gene (reference sequence) are MNHEY and SMNVEV. The research as a whole found: In both blood and tumor samples, malignant tumors were reported to have significantly higher TCR beta diversity than benign nodules.

As for this clone: There is no known antigen for this receptor. No much larger clonotype is one base removed from it; base qualities were not supplied.

The sequencing input was tumor tissue. Here the chain combines TRBV27 and TRBJ1-6, and possibly TRBD1, on 5 matching bases. The source is a female donor with papillary thyroid cancer or a benign thyroid nodule (not recorded which). Some clones in this sample may be carry-over from other donors' samples. The DNA sequence follows: TGTGCCAGCAGTCGGGTGTCCCAGGGTGCAAATTCACCCCTCCACTTT. Translated, this is CASSRVSQGANSPLHF.